A single sample is the source of the 4 T cell receptor beta chains below, sequenced in a study of blood T cell repertoires in COVID-19. Assay: immunoSEQ multiplex PCR; the TCRdb copy retains only in-frame clones and omits some. The data contain about 250,000 clones, 80% to 90% of them seen just once; the ten biggest clones take up approximately 4%. Material: PBMCs or T cells enriched from blood (not recorded which). Every receptor here comes from a woman aged 30 to 39 who had recovered from COVID-19.

V is TRBV24-1 and J is TRBJ2-1, with TRBD1 matching over 8 bases. CDR1 KGHDR and CDR2 SFDVKD come from the germline V gene. The CDR3 is made up of 15 amino acids. V dropped 0 bases and J dropped 5; count of bases not matched to a gene: 2. For the CDR3, the DNA is TGTGCCACCAGTGATTTGGAGACAGGGGACAATGAGCAGTTCTTC. Protein sequence: CATSDLETGDNEQFF.

As to this clone: This same CDR3 is encoded by further DNA sequences in the sample. This rearrangement joins TRBV11-3 to TRBJ1-1; D gene uncertain. Germline V gene data show CDR1 as SGHNT and CDR2 as YENEEA. This CDR3 contains 13 residues. Trimming took 5 bases from V and 1 from J, leaving 8 bases between them. The CDR3, as DNA: TGTGCCAGCAGCCTAGGTCGGAACACTGAAGCTTTCTTT. Translated, it gives CASSLGRNTEAFF.

The chain uses TRBV19 and TRBJ1-2; tentatively, D is TRBD1 (5 bases). The CDR3 spans 13 residues. Germline CDR1 is LNHDA and CDR2 is SQIVND (reference sequence). Trimming took off 7 bases at V and 4 bases at J, with 13 bases between the two ends. CDR3 nucleotides: TGTGCCAGTAAAGGGTCACAGGTCTATGGCTACACCTTC. Its translation: CASKGSQVYGYTF. The whole variable domain, filled in from reference TRBV19 and TRBJ1-2, reads DGGITQSPKYLFRKEGQNVTLSCEQNLNHDAMYWYRQDPGQGLRLIYYSQIVNDFQKGDIAEGYSVSREKKESFPLTVTSAQKNPTAFYLCASKGSQVYGYTFGSGTRLTVV.

The chain joins TRBV4-1 to TRBJ2-7; TRBD2 agrees at 8 bases. Trimming cost V 0 bases and J 0 bases; bases outside gene matches: 7. Germline-derived CDR1 and CDR2 are MGHRA and YSYEKL. This CDR3 has 17 amino acids. As DNA, the CDR3 is TGCGCCAGCAGCCAAGAATCCCCCCGGGGGGGCTCCTACGAGCAGTACTTC. Protein product: CASSQESPRGGSYEQYF.